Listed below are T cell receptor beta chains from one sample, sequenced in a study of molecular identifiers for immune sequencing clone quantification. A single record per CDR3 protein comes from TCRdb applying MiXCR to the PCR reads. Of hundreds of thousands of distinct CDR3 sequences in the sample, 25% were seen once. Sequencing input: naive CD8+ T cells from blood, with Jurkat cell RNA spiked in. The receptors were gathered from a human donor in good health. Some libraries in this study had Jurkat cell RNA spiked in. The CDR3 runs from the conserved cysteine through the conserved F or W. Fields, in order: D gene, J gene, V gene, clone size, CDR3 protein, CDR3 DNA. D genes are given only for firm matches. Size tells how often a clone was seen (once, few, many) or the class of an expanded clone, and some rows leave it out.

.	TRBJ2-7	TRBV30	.	CAWREGRYEQYF	TGTGCCTGGAGGGAAGGGCGCTACGAGCAGTACTTC
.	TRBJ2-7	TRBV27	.	CASSVVRSYEQYF	TGTGCCAGCAGCGTCGTCCGCTCCTACGAGCAGTACTTC
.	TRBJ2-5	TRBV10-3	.	CAISESNNPLYQETQYF	TGTGCCATCAGTGAGTCGAATAACCCCCTATACCAAGAGACCCAGTACTTC
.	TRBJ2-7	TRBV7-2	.	CASARDGTYEQYF	TGTGCCAGCGCCAGGGACGGGACCTACGAGCAGTACTTC
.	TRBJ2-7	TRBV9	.	CASSVGQASYEQYF	TGTGCCAGCAGCGTAGGACAAGCCTCCTACGAGCAGTACTTC
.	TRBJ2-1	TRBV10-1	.	CASSGSDSSYNEQFF	TGCGCCAGCAGTGGGAGCGATAGCTCCTACAATGAGCAGTTCTTC
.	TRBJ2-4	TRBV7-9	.	CASSLREEGNVQYF	TGTGCCAGCAGCTTACGCGAAGAGGGAAACGTTCAGTACTTC
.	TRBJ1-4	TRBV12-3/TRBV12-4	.	CASSPFVDRKREKMFF	TGTGCCAGCAGCCCTTTTGTCGACAGAAAGAGGGAAAAAATGTTTTTT
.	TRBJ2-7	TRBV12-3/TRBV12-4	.	CASSTSPLSLPYEQYF	TGTGCCAGCAGTACCTCCCCCTTATCCTTACCCTACGAGCAGTACTTC
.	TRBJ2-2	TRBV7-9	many	CASSLQLGTGELFF	TGTGCCAGCAGCTTGCAGTTGGGGACCGGGGAGCTGTTTTTT
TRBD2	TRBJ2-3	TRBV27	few	CASSLYGLAGSTDTQYF	TGTGCCAGCAGCCTCTATGGACTAGCGGGGAGCACAGATACGCAGTATTTT
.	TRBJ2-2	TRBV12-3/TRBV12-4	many	CASSSLDGNTGELFF	TGTGCCAGCAGTTCCCTTGACGGGAACACCGGGGAGCTGTTTTTT
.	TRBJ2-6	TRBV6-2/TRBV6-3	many	CASSYSTENSGANVLTF	TGTGCCAGCAGTTACTCTACGGAAAACTCTGGGGCCAACGTCCTGACTTTC
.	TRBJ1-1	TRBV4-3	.	CTSSQDLGEPNEAFF	TGCACCAGCAGCCAAGATCTAGGAGAGCCAAATGAAGCTTTCTTT
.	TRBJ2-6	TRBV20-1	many	CSARDGSRANVLTF	TGCAGTGCTAGAGATGGGTCGCGGGCCAACGTCCTGACTTTC
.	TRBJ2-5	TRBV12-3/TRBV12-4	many	CASSLGTIRETQYF	TGTGCCAGCAGTTTAGGGACCATTAGGGAGACCCAGTACTTC
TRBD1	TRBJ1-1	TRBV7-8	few	CASSLEGTVNTEAFF	TGTGCCAGCAGCTTAGAAGGGACAGTGAACACTGAAGCTTTCTTT
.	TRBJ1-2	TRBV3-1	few	CASSQPGQNFKDGYTF	TGTGCCAGCAGCCAACCGGGACAAAATTTTAAAGATGGCTACACCTTC
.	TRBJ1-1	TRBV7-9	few	CASSFGPGQNTEAFF	TGTGCCAGCAGCTTCGGTCCGGGGCAGAACACTGAAGCTTTCTTT
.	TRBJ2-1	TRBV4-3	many	CASSHRLANEQFF	TGCGCCAGCAGCCATAGACTGGCCAATGAGCAGTTCTTC
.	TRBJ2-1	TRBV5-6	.	CASSFGDLYNEQFF	TGTGCCAGCAGCTTTGGGGACCTTTACAATGAGCAGTTCTTC
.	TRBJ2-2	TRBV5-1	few	CASSLIPDSTTGELFF	TGCGCCAGCAGCTTGATTCCGGACAGTACCACCGGGGAGCTGTTTTTT
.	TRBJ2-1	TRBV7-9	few	CASSYSPSDELFF	TGTGCCAGCAGCTATTCCCCGTCCGATGAGCTGTTCTTC
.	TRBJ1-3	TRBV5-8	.	CASSPEFSGNTVYF	TGTGCCAGCAGCCCGGAATTCTCTGGAAACACCGTATATTTT
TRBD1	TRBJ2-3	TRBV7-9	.	CASSLPTGESTDTQYF	TGTGCCAGCAGCTTACCGACAGGGGAAAGCACAGATACGCAGTATTTT
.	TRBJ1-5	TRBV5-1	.	CASSLQRQFSNQPQHF	TGCGCCAGCAGCCTGCAACGACAGTTTAGCAATCAGCCCCAGCATTTT
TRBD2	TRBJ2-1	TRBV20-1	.	CSAGDSSGGYNEQFF	TGCAGTGCTGGAGATAGCAGCGGGGGTTACAATGAGCAGTTCTTC
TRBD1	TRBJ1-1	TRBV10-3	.	CATRGMEGATEAFF	TGTGCCACCAGGGGGATGGAGGGGGCAACTGAAGCTTTCTTT
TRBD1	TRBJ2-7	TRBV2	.	CASRDRGREQYF	TGTGCCAGCAGGGACAGGGGGCGCGAGCAGTACTTC
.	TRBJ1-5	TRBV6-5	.	CASRQTAWLINQPQHF	TGTGCCAGCAGACAGACAGCGTGGCTAATCAATCAGCCCCAGCATTTT
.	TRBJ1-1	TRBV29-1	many	CSVVGLKRNTEAFF	TGCAGCGTTGTGGGACTGAAAAGGAACACTGAAGCTTTCTTT
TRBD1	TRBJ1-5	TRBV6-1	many	CASSDRQGFYQPQHF	TGTGCCAGCAGTGATCGACAGGGTTTCTATCAGCCCCAGCATTTT
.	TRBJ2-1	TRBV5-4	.	CASSSARDGTNEQFF	TGTGCCAGCAGCTCGGCCCGGGACGGAACCAATGAGCAGTTCTTC
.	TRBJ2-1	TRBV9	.	CASSVGDQFPNEQFF	TGTGCCAGCAGCGTAGGAGACCAGTTTCCGAATGAGCAGTTCTTC
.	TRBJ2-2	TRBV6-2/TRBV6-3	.	CASRLQGTGELFF	TGTGCCAGCAGACTCCAGGGCACCGGGGAGCTGTTTTTT
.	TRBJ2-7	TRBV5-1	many	CASSLVAGGEQYF	TGTGCCAGCAGCTTGGTTGCCGGCGGGGAGCAGTACTTC
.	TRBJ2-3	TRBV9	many	CASSVVDSTDTQYF	TGTGCCAGCAGCGTAGTCGACAGCACAGATACGCAGTATTTT
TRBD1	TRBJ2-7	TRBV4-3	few	CASSQEGGTGSYEQYF	TGCGCCAGCAGCCAAGAAGGAGGGACAGGCTCCTACGAGCAGTACTTC
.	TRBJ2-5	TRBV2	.	CASRVGPRQETQYF	TGTGCCAGCAGGGTGGGGCCCCGTCAAGAGACCCAGTACTTC
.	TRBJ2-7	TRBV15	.	CATSLLGNEQYF	TGTGCCACCAGCTTACTTGGGAACGAGCAGTACTTC
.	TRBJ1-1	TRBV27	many	CASSSPGTEAFF	TGTGCCAGCAGTTCGCCGGGCACTGAAGCTTTCTTT
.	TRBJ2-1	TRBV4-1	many	CASSSSVSYNEQFF	TGCGCCAGCAGCTCCAGCGTTAGTTACAATGAGCAGTTCTTC